Listed here are 19 T cell receptor beta chains from one sample, sequenced in a study of CD8+CD57+ T cells in acquired aplastic anemia. The template used for profiling TCR beta VDJ and CDR3 was genomic DNA. Each CDR3 protein is one row after TCRdb ran MiXCR on the reads. This repertoire shows around 150,000 distinct CDR3 sequences, roughly 47% found once; its top ten account for around 0.96%. Sequencing used sorted CD4+, CD8+, or CD8+CD57+ T cells (not recorded which) from PBMCs. Receptors were obtained from a human donor in good health.

This clonotype has only a few counts. The chain couples TRBV2 to TRBJ2-7, with TRBD2 matching over 9 bases. The CDR3 spans 13 residues. In germline, CDR1 is SNHLY, CDR2 FYNNEI. Trimming removed 7 bases from V and 7 bases from J; junction bases left unmatched: 8. The CDR3 coding sequence is TGTGCCAGCAAGGGCGGGGGGGCTGAAGAGCAGTACTTC. Amino acid sequence: CASKGGGAEEQYF.

As for this clonotype: At one end the junction does not follow the germline gene, possibly because of a read error. V and J are TRBV12-3 or TRBV12-4 and TRBJ1-2; D call uncertain. The CDR3 runs 16 residues. CDR3 sequence: CASSPHGGLANYGYTF. CDR3 in DNA: TGTGCCAGCAGTCCCCATGGCGGCCTCGCTAACTATGGCTATACCTTC.

The chain is built from TRBV28 and TRBJ2-3; TRBD2 aligns across 8 bases. The CDR3 extends over 16 amino acids. Germline trimming cut 11 bases from V and 1 base from J; bases unmatched to any gene: 14. CDR1 is MDHEN and CDR2 is SYDVKM in the germline V gene. This CDR3 is CAGHWAGGDCTDTQYF. The CDR3 bases are TGTGCCGGACATTGGGCGGGAGGCGACTGCACAGATACGCAGTATTTT. Based on the CDR3 plus reference TRBV28 and TRBJ2-3, the full variable domain is DVKVTQSSRYLVKRTGEKVFLECVQDMDHENMFWYRQDPGLGLRLIYFSYDVKMKEKGDIPEGYSVSREKKERFSLILESASTNQTSMYLCAGHWAGGDCTDTQYFGPGTRLTVL.

This chain joins TRBV20-1 and TRBJ1-5, with a weak D call TRBD1 (6 bases). Trimming left V 0 bases short and J 0 bases short, with 12 bases between. Germline lookup yields CDR1 DFQATT and CDR2 SNEGSKA (reference sequence). This CDR3 comprises 16 residues. The CDR3 loop is CSAREEGGNSNQPQHF. CDR3 bases: TGCAGTGCTAGAGAAGAGGGGGGGAATAGCAATCAGCCCCAGCATTTT.

This clonotype was observed at least ten times. This chain links TRBV5-6 with TRBJ2-7, with TRBD1 identical over 7 bases. This CDR3 contains 13 residues. Trimming cost V 2 bases and J 6 bases; bases outside gene matches: 5. Germline V gene sequence: CDR1 SGHDT, CDR2 YYEEEE. The CDR3 is CASSFDRAREQYF. CDR3 in DNA: TGTGCCAGCAGCTTTGACAGGGCACGCGAGCAGTACTTC.

This clonotype has a count of ten or more. In DNA form, the CDR3 reads TGTGCCAGCAGCACTCTAGCGGGAGGGGGGTTTAATGAGCAGTTCTTC. It translates to CASSTLAGGGFNEQFF. The chain links TRBV7-6 to TRBJ2-1; 12 bases are a match to TRBD2. The germline gives CDR1 SGHVS, CDR2 FNYEAQ. Losses at the gene ends were 5 bases for V and 7 bases for J; bases not matched to a gene: 9. The CDR3 covers 16 residues. Supplemented by reference TRBV7-6 and TRBJ2-1, the full variable domain reads GAGVSQSPRYKVTKRGQDVALRCDPISGHVSLYWYRQALGQGPEFLTYFNYEAQQDKSGLPNDRFSAERPEGSISTLTIQRTEQRDSAMYRCASSTLAGGGFNEQFFGPGTRLTVL.

There are many counts of this clonotype. The CDR3 DNA sequence: TGCAGTGCTAAGGTGTATCAGCCCCAGCATTTT. It codes for CSAKVYQPQHF. The rearrangement links TRBV20-1 to TRBJ1-5; no clear D. The CDR3 contains 11 residues. The germline V gene encodes CDR1 DFQATT and CDR2 SNEGSKA (reference sequence). The germline V and J ends were trimmed by 4 bases and 5 bases, with 6 bases remaining between them.

The gene calls are TRBV12-3 or TRBV12-4 and TRBJ2-7; 9 bases agree with TRBD1. This CDR3 spans 15 amino acids. V gave up 4 bases and J gave up 6 bases; unmatched junction bases: 10. The CDR3 region is CASSSTGQGYGEQYF. The CDR3 DNA follows: TGTGCCAGCAGTTCTACGGGACAGGGTTATGGCGAGCAGTACTTC.

The table lists this clonotype with many counts. The gene calls are TRBV20-1 and TRBJ2-2; 9 nucleotides match TRBD1. CDR3 length: 15 amino acids. V was pared by 3 bases and J by 5 bases, with 7 bases of the junction left unmatched. The germline CDR1 and CDR2 sequences are DFQATT and SNEGSKA (reference sequence). The CDR3 sequence is CSARADRGGTGELFF. Here the CDR3 DNA reads TGCAGTGCTAGGGCGGACAGGGGAGGAACCGGGGAGCTGTTTTTT.

Ten or more counts support this clonotype. The chain joins TRBV2 to TRBJ2-5; D unresolved. Looked up from germline, CDR1 is SNHLY and CDR2 is FYNNEI. The germline V and J ends were trimmed by 10 bases and 1 base, with 13 bases remaining between them. CDR3 length: 13 amino acids. Written as DNA, the CDR3 is TGTGCCACCAAGGGTGGTCGCCAAGAGACCCAGTACTTC. It specifies CATKGGRQETQYF.

This clonotype showed up many times. The gene calls are TRBV11-2 and TRBJ1-2, with TRBD1 identical over 7 bases. The CDR3 extends over 16 amino acids. The V gene end was trimmed by 5 bases and the J gene end by 0 bases; junction bases not matched to a gene: 9. Per the germline V gene, CDR1 is SGHAT and CDR2 is FQNNGV. CDR3 region: CASSRQGTTANYGYTF. The CDR3 DNA sequence: TGTGCCAGCAGCCGACAGGGAACCACCGCTAACTATGGCTACACCTTC.

The chain joins TRBV19 to TRBJ2-1; unclear D gene. Trimming removed 9 bases from V and 5 bases from J, with 14 bases in between. Germline CDR1 LNHDA, CDR2 SQIVND (reference sequence). The CDR3 length is 13 residues. The DNA for the CDR3 is TGTGCCAGCAGCTTGCCCCAGAACAATGAGCAGTTCTTC. The encoded protein is CASSLPQNNEQFF.

This chain links TRBV29-1 with TRBJ2-7; D gene unclear. Germline V gives CDR1 SQVTM, CDR2 ANQGSEA. V lost 2 bases to trimming and J lost 2 bases, with 19 bases between them. The CDR3 is 16 amino acids. The CDR3 nucleotides are TGCAGCGTTGAAAACCCGAGACGACCCAATGCCTACGAGCAGTACTTC. It codes for CSVENPRRPNAYEQYF.

The CDR3 region is CASSQEDRKNIQYF. The DNA of the CDR3 is TGCGCCAGCAGCCAAGAGGACAGGAAAAACATTCAGTACTTC. The V and J genes are TRBV4-1 and TRBJ2-4; 7 bases align to TRBD1. Germline V gene sequence: CDR1 MGHRA, CDR2 YSYEKL. Trimming took 0 bases from V and 4 from J; bases not matched to a gene: 0. CDR3 size: 14 residues.

About this clonotype: Relative to the germline gene, one junction end is altered; a read error may explain this. The rearrangement joins TRBV29-1 to TRBJ2-3, with 8 bases that match TRBD1. CDR3 length equals 12 residues. In germline, CDR1 is SQVTM, CDR2 ANQGSEA. For the CDR3, the DNA is TGCAGCGCCTCGGACAGGGCGGACACGCGGTATTTT. Its protein is CSASDRADTRYF.

The chain has TRBV7-2 and TRBJ1-6; the D gene is possibly TRBD1 (5 bases). The CDR3 spans 14 residues. CDR1 and CDR2 (germline): SGHTA, FQGNSA. The V end lost 5 bases, the J end lost 9 bases, and 14 bases lay between the germline ends. CDR3 region: CASSRWRGTSPLHF. The CDR3 nucleotides read TGTGCCAGCAGCCGTTGGAGAGGGACTTCACCCCTCCACTTT.

The chain combines TRBV25-1 with TRBJ2-1; no clear D. CDR3 length equals 12 residues. Trimming cost V 4 bases and J 5 bases, with 6 bases left between them. Germline V gene lookup returns CDR1 MGHDK and CDR2 SYGVNS. As DNA, the CDR3 is TGTGCCAGCAGTGGGGTGAACAATGAGCAGTTCTTC. The encoded protein is CASSGVNNEQFF.

This rearrangement joins TRBV2 to TRBJ1-2; 7 nucleotides align to TRBD1. The V gene's germline CDR1 is SNHLY and CDR2 FYNNEI. CDR3 size: 14 residues. V gave up 5 bases and J gave up 5 bases; unmatched junction bases: 8. The CDR3: CASSPTGSGYGYTF. The CDR3 DNA sequence: TGTGCCAGCAGTCCGACAGGGTCGGGGTATGGCTACACCTTC. Full variable domain (remainder filled in from reference TRBV2 and TRBJ1-2): EPEVTQTPSHQVTQMGQEVILRCVPISNHLYFYWYRQILGQKVEFLVSFYNNEISEKSEIFDDQFSVERPDGSNFTLKIRSTKLEDSAMYFCASSPTGSGYGYTFGSGTRLTVV.

This clonotype is labeled as medium-sized. This sequence joins TRBV29-1 and TRBJ1-3; unclear D gene. The V end lost 0 bases, the J end lost 0 bases, and 6 bases lay between the germline ends. The germline V gene has CDR1 SQVTM and CDR2 ANQGSEA. The length of the CDR3 is 14 residues. In DNA, the CDR3 is TGCAGCGTTGAAGACAGCTACTCTGGAAACACCATATATTTT. It yields the protein CSVEDSYSGNTIYF.